One sample yielded the 27 T cell receptor beta chains listed below, sequenced in a study of T cells in Graves' hyperthyroidism and ophthalmopathy. Researchers amplified the TCR beta CDR3 regions from RNA transcripts. A first-round RT-PCR of the TCR CDR3 used the HTBI primer set. TCRdb itself ran the multiplex PCR reads through MiXCR, one entry per CDR3 protein. The profile shows hundreds of thousands of distinct CDR3 sequences, approximately 24% of them singletons. The sample taken for sequencing was blood. The source is a woman under 40 with Graves' ophthalmopathy.

This clonotype was recorded many times. J is TRBJ2-7 and V is TRBV4-1; tentative D call: TRBD1 (5 bases). The germline V and J ends were trimmed by 1 base and 3 bases, with 10 bases remaining between them. CDR1 is MGHRA and CDR2 is YSYEKL in the germline V gene. This CDR3 has 14 amino acids. CDR3 residues: CASSQVLQDYEQYF. The CDR3 DNA is TGCGCCAGCAGCCAAGTGTTACAGGACTACGAGCAGTACTTC.

This clonotype was counted many times. V usage is TRBV10-1 and J usage is TRBJ2-7; 8 nucleotides line up with TRBD1. There are 15 residues in the CDR3. With 5 bases clipped from V and 5 bases from J, the junction kept 11 bases outside the gene matches. The germline V gene has CDR1 WNHNN and CDR2 SYGVQD (reference sequence). In nucleotides, the CDR3 is TGCGCCAGCAGTCCCGGACAGGGCTTATGGGACGAGCAGTACTTC. Translating gives CASSPGQGLWDEQYF.

The chain has TRBV15 and TRBJ1-5, with D hard to call. Germline V gene sequence: CDR1 LNHNV, CDR2 YYDKDF (reference sequence). Trimming stripped 4 bases from V and 4 bases from J, with 5 bases between. This CDR3 region has 12 residues. DNA for the CDR3: TGTGCCACCAGCAACTTGAATCAGCCCCAGCATTTT. Its translation is CATSNLNQPQHF.

This clonotype came up a few times. CDR3 sequence reads: CASSGAGPEEGYTF. CDR3 in DNA: TGTGCCAGCAGTGGAGCGGGACCGGAGGAGGGCTACACCTTC. The gene calls are TRBV6-1 and TRBJ1-2, with D maybe TRBD1 (5 bases). CDR1 MNHNS and CDR2 SASEGT come from the germline V gene. V lost 4 bases, J lost 8 bases, and 17 bases lay in between. This CDR3 is 14 amino acids long.

The chain employs TRBV6-2 or TRBV6-3 and TRBJ1-2; the D gene is possibly TRBD1 (5 bases). V was trimmed by 2 bases and J by 7 bases, leaving 8 bases between them. The CDR3 covers 12 residues. The germline gives CDR1 MNHEY, CDR2 SVGEGT. The DNA of the CDR3 is TGTGCCAGCAGTTACCAGGGTGGTGGCTACACCTTC. Its translation is CASSYQGGGYTF.

The V and J genes are TRBV12-3 or TRBV12-4 and TRBJ1-1; no reliable D call. Trimming stripped 5 bases from V and 4 bases from J, with 14 bases between. The CDR3 spans 14 residues. The CDR3 here is CASSPTLHGTEAFF. Here the CDR3 DNA reads TGTGCCAGCAGTCCAACCCTCCACGGCACTGAAGCTTTCTTT.

The chain's CDR3 is CASSLGVVGTEAFF. As DNA, the CDR3 is TGCGCCAGCAGCTTGGGAGTGGTAGGGACTGAAGCTTTCTTT. The chain has TRBV5-1 and TRBJ1-1; D gene uncertain. The V and J ends lost 0 bases and 5 bases respectively, with 11 bases between them. This CDR3 has 14 residues. CDR1 SGHRS and CDR2 YFSETQ come from the germline V gene. Full variable domain (outside the CDR3, taken from reference TRBV5-1 and TRBJ1-1): KAGVTQTPRYLIKTRGQQVTLSCSPISGHRSVSWYQQTPGQGLQFLFEYFSETQRNKGNFPGRFSGRQFSNSRSEMNVSTLELGDSALYLCASSLGVVGTEAFFGQGTRLTVV.

This clonotype was seen repeatedly, ten times or more. The J gene is TRBJ2-7, the V gene TRBV12-3 or TRBV12-4; TRBD1 matches at 9 bases. The CDR3 is made up of 14 amino acids. Trimming at V came to 6 bases and at J to 6 bases, leaving 9 bases not matched to a gene. The DNA of the CDR3 is TGTGCCAGCAGCTCCTTGGACAGGGGCAGCGAGCAGTACTTC. Translated, it gives CASSSLDRGSEQYF.

Many counts were recorded for this clonotype. This chain joins TRBV6-1 and TRBJ1-1; 11 bases fit TRBD1. Germline CDR1 is MNHNS and CDR2 is SASEGT. V lost 3 bases to trimming and J lost 6 bases; unmatched junction nucleotides: 15. This CDR3 has 18 residues. Here the CDR3 DNA reads TGTGCCAGCAGTGAGATCTGGACAGGGGGCTACTCGTGGCCTGAAGCTTTCTTT. Protein sequence: CASSEIWTGGYSWPEAFF.

The table lists this clonotype with many counts. The chain links TRBV7-9 to TRBJ1-2, with D tentatively TRBD1 (5 bases). V lost 0 bases and J 3 bases, leaving 17 bases between the germline ends. The CDR3 has 17 amino acids. Germline V CDR1 and CDR2: SEHNR, FQNEAQ (reference sequence). DNA for the CDR3: TGTGCCAGCAGCTTAGCGAAATCAGGGATGGAGGACTATGGCTACACCTTC. Its translation: CASSLAKSGMEDYGYTF.

This clonotype was seen repeatedly, ten times or more. V usage is TRBV29-1 and J usage is TRBJ1-2; D is perhaps TRBD1 (6 bases). This CDR3 region has 14 residues. The V end was cut by 4 bases, the J end by 0 bases, with 12 bases between. CDR1 and CDR2 (germline): SQVTM, ANQGSEA. CDR3 bases: TGCAGCGTTGGGGAAAACAGGGCTAACTATGGCTACACCTTC. Protein: CSVGENRANYGYTF.

This clonotype came up many times. The rearrangement uses TRBV2 and TRBJ2-5; 11 bases are a match to TRBD2. The CDR3 has 16 residues. V shed 1 base, J shed 5 bases, and the junction held 6 bases outside the gene matches. Germline lookup yields CDR1 SNHLY and CDR2 FYNNEI. CDR3 nucleotides: TGTGCCAGCAGTGAAGTTAGCGGGGGGGCTGTTGAGACCCAGTACTTC. It translates to CASSEVSGGAVETQYF.

This chain connects TRBV6-1 to TRBJ2-7; D not resolved. This CDR3 is built from 12 residues. V gave up 6 bases and J gave up 6 bases, with 12 bases separating them. Germline CDR1 and CDR2: MNHNS and SASEGT. The CDR3 DNA follows: TGTGCCAGCAGCTCTTTTACCCGCGAGCAGTACTTC. Translation gives CASSSFTREQYF.

The gene calls are TRBV6-1 and TRBJ1-2; tentative D call: TRBD1 (5 bases). Trimming removed 5 bases from V and 8 bases from J, with 18 bases in between. This CDR3 contains 14 residues. Germline CDR1 MNHNS, CDR2 SASEGT. In DNA, the CDR3 is TGTGCCAGCAGTACCCGGGGGGGTCTCTCCGGCTACACCTTC. Translation: CASSTRGGLSGYTF.

Here the CDR3 DNA reads TGTGCCAGCAGTCAGGACAGGGGTTGGGAGGCCCAGTACTTC. Translating gives CASSQDRGWEAQYF. The V call is TRBV6-1, the J call TRBJ2-5; 9 nucleotides agree with TRBD1. Germline CDR1 reads MNHNS; CDR2 reads SASEGT. The junction had 10 bases not matched to a gene; V was cut back by 5 bases and J by 9 bases. The CDR3 is 14 amino acids.

The genes are TRBV6-2 or TRBV6-3 and TRBJ1-3, with a tentative D call TRBD1 (5 bases). This CDR3 has 14 residues. Germline values: CDR1 MNHEY, CDR2 SVGEGT. As DNA, the CDR3 is TGTGCTTCGAGAGGGGCTACCATTGGAAACACCATATATTTT. Protein sequence: CASRGATIGNTIYF.

This clonotype was recorded many times. The rearrangement joins TRBV29-1 to TRBJ1-2; D is unresolved. The CDR3 has 11 amino acids. Germline V gives CDR1 SQVTM, CDR2 ANQGSEA. Between the trimmed V and J ends, which lost 6 bases and 3 bases, there was a span of 8 bases. The CDR3 sequence: CSVERDYGYTF. The CDR3 DNA follows: TGCAGCGTAGAACGGGACTATGGCTACACCTTC.

The chain has TRBV20-1 and TRBJ1-1; TRBD1 aligns across 11 bases. V lost 5 bases and J lost 4; bases outside the gene matches: 9. The CDR3 length is 15 residues. The germline gives CDR1 DFQATT, CDR2 SNEGSKA (reference sequence). In nucleotides, the CDR3 is TGCAGTGCTCCGCCATTGGGGACAGGGGGCACTGAAGCTTTCTTT. Encoded protein: CSAPPLGTGGTEAFF.

This clonotype was seen only a few times. The chain joins TRBV28 to TRBJ1-2; D ambiguous. The CDR3 contains 11 residues. Germline-derived CDR1 and CDR2 are MDHEN and SYDVKM. Trimming removed 10 bases at V and 3 bases at J, with 9 bases between. The chain's CDR3 is CATLWDYGYTF. CDR3 coding DNA: TGTGCCACCCTGTGGGACTATGGCTACACCTTC.

The V call is TRBV6-1, the J call TRBJ2-7; D is uncertain. The CDR3 loop spans 14 amino acids. Germline loops: CDR1 MNHNS, CDR2 SASEGT. Trimming removed 4 bases from V and 4 bases from J, with 14 bases in between. For the CDR3, the DNA is TGTGCCAGCAGTGCCTCAAGGCAAGGGTACGAGCAGTACTTC. As protein: CASSASRQGYEQYF.

This clonotype was observed many times. The CDR3 DNA reads TGTGCCAGCAGCCACCTAGACGACGAGCAGTACTTC. The encoded protein is CASSHLDDEQYF. The chain employs TRBV4-2 and TRBJ2-7; D not resolved. Looked up from germline, CDR1 is LGHNA and CDR2 is YNFKEQ. The CDR3 loop spans 12 amino acids. The V and J ends lost 3 bases and 5 bases respectively, with 8 bases between them.

As concerns this clonotype: With a much larger clone just one base away, this may be a read error. The J gene is TRBJ1-1, the V gene TRBV6-1, with TRBD1 as a possible D gene (6 bases). The CDR3 totals 15 residues. The germline V gene has CDR1 MNHNS and CDR2 SASEGT. The CDR3 sequence is CASSVGGGDDTDAFF. The CDR3 bases are TGTGCCAGCAGTGTAGGGGGGGGGGACGACACTGATGCTTTCTTT.

The rearrangement uses TRBV27 and TRBJ1-1; no clear D. The CDR3 length is 14 residues. Germline CDR1 MNHEY, CDR2 SMNVEV (reference sequence). The V end was cut by 3 bases, the J end by 7 bases, with 15 bases between. In nucleotides, the CDR3 is TGTGCCAGCAGTTTTTCCACCCTGGTTGATGAAGCTTTCTTT. Its translation: CASSFSTLVDEAFF.

This clonotype appeared many times. The gene calls are TRBV6-1 and TRBJ1-5; tentatively, D is TRBD1 (5 bases). V lost 1 base to trimming and J lost 6 bases, with 13 bases between them. The CDR3 runs to 15 residues. Germline-derived CDR1 and CDR2 are MNHNS and SASEGT. The DNA for the CDR3 is TGTGCCAGCAGTGAAGGACAGCTAGTAGGTCAGCCCCAGCATTTT. It codes for CASSEGQLVGQPQHF.

Many counts were recorded for this clonotype. The chain combines TRBV5-1 with TRBJ1-2, with D possibly matching TRBD1 (5 bases). Germline CDR1 reads SGHRS; CDR2 reads YFSETQ. The CDR3 totals 12 residues. V shed 3 bases and J shed 6 bases, with 9 bases lying between them. The CDR3 here is CASSSTGDGYTF. CDR3 bases: TGCGCCAGCAGCTCAACAGGTGATGGCTACACCTTC.

In this sample, this clonotype turned up many times. CDR3 sequence (DNA): TGTGCCAGCAATGCGTTGGACAGGTCCTACGAGCAGTACTTC. It specifies CASNALDRSYEQYF. The V gene is TRBV6-1, the J gene TRBJ2-7, with TRBD1 matching over 7 bases. The CDR3 is made up of 14 amino acids. The germline V gene encodes CDR1 MNHNS and CDR2 SASEGT. Trimming removed 7 bases from V and 1 base from J; junction bases left unmatched: 7.

This clonotype was seen repeatedly, ten times or more. The chain combines TRBV5-1 with TRBJ1-1, with D maybe TRBD1 (6 bases). This CDR3 spans 14 amino acids. From germline, CDR1 is SGHRS and CDR2 YFSETQ. V was shortened by 7 bases and J by 0 bases, with 13 bases between the two germline ends. The CDR3 spells CASVLGTMNTEAFF. In nucleotides, the CDR3 is TGCGCCAGCGTCCTCGGGACAATGAACACTGAAGCTTTCTTT.